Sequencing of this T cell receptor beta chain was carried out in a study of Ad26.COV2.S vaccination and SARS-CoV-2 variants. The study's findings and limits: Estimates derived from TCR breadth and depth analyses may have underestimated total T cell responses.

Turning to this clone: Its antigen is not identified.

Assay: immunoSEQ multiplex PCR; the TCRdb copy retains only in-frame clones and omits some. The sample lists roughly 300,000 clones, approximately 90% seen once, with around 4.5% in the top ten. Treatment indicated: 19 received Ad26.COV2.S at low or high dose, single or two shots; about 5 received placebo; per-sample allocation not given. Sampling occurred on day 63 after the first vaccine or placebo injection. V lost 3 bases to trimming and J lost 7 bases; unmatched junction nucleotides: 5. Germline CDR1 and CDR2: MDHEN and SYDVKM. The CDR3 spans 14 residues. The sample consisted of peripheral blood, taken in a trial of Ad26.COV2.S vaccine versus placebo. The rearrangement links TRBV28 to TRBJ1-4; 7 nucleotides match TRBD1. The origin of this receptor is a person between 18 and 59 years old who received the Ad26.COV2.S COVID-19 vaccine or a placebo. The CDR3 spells CASSFKGAGEKLFF. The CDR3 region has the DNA TGTGCCAGCAGTTTTAAGGGGGCGGGTGAAAAACTGTTTTTT.